The T cell receptor (beta chain) described here comes from a study of shared clonotypes between healthy human individuals (TCRdb year 2020). Notes on the research overall: A couple of women and a few men aged 18 to 49 years were included in the cohort. To estimate repertoire size and how much clonotypes are shared between individuals, the study performed deep sequencing of blood TCR repertoires from about five healthy adults. To increase sequencing depth and limit assay-specific biases, different laboratories used diverse techniques to prepare libraries and sequence TCR repertoires. Each donor's leukapheresis produced roughly between roughly 0.85 and 9 billion PBMCs.

A remark on this clone: Its antigen is unknown. No much larger clone exists at a distance of one base, and base qualities are not known.

The donors were healthy, HIV-negative adults with no recently reported acute infections or vaccinations. Every donor was a Caucasian adult living in Nashville, Tennessee, USA. For unsorted samples, about 90 million PBMCs were counted, and genomic DNA was extracted using the QIAamp DNA Blood Mini kit. Blood was obtained by leukapheresis, after which PBMCs were separated by Ficoll-Histopaque density gradient centrifugation and cryopreserved in liquid nitrogen vapor phase. Using the deep immunoSEQ assay, multiplex PCR amplified TCR CDR3 regions from genomic DNA. Extracted genomic DNA from each cell subset was distributed evenly across all wells of several immunoSEQ 96-well plates, and each plate was treated as a replicate. For unsorted PBMC, each replicate PCR was loaded with 300 ng genomic DNA, equivalent to roughly 31,000 T cell genomes. Unsorted PBMC genomic DNA was sequenced across ten immunoSEQ deep assay plates. The purified libraries were quantified using a Qubit 3.0 fluorometer, sized with a Bioanalyzer 2100, and then quantified again using the KAPA Library Quantification kit. A separate single-read 150-cycle Illumina NextSeq 550 flow cell was used to sequence each immunoSEQ 96-well plate. In the original analysis: Because the immunoSEQ output included only junctional sequences and no quality scores, the filtering could not be the same as the filtering used for full-length reads. To assign V/J genes and CDR3, sequences were annotated using PyIR, a Python wrapper for IgBLAST v1.9, with IMGT germline references. Reads with weak V/J assignments (E-value above 1e-6), missing CDR3, stop codons, out-of-frame junctions, or ambiguous translated residues were removed. V3J clonotypes were defined by identical inferred V gene, J gene, and CDR3 amino acid sequence. Percentage overlap between repertoires was computed as shared unique clonotypes divided by the size of the smaller repertoire. Three approaches were used to assess repertoire richness: RTK rarefaction, the Chao1 estimator, and Recon v2.1 estimates of unobserved clonotypes. Not all clones reach the TCRdb copy of this immuneACCESS table, which keeps in-frame sequences only. Checked studies attribute under half of the gap to unresolved V genes and leave the rest unexplained. That table gives V, J and clone size, and the DNA gave D and trimming. The sample table records hundreds of thousands of clones; around 79% of these occur just once. The biggest ten clones account for around 14% of the sample.

Taken from cysteine to phenylalanine, the CDR3 has 13 residues. The CDR3 DNA has 39 bases and is translated from base 1. At the junction V is shortened by 5 bases and J by 6 bases; bases outside the gene matches: 4. The germline V gene encodes CDR1 MNHEY and CDR2 SMNVEV (reference sequence). Broad study findings and their caveats: Only blood was sampled, and tissue TCR repertoires likely differ from those in blood. Pairwise subsampling indicated that sequencing depth was expected to affect the degree of clonotype sharing among donors. Because the study included a small number of donors, the genetic and exposure-history diversity represented was limited.

Input material: PBMCs. This TCR was sampled from a woman between 40 and 50 years old in good health. Some clones in this sample may be carry-over from other donors' samples. Here the chain combines TRBV27 and TRBJ1-2; the junction holds 9 bases that match TRBD1. CDR3 loop: CASSGTGYDGYTF. The nucleotides read TGTGCCAGCAGTGGGACAGGGTATGATGGCTACACCTTC.